This entry is about one T cell receptor (beta chain). Its antigen remains unknown. The record originates from a study of monozygotic twins with inflammatory bowel disease. Broader study findings: Whereas healthy co-twins had higher TCRbeta diversity (inverse Simpson), IBD patients had lower diversity. Evidence failed to back one strong IBD-linked signal or clonotype.

Each donor gave over 2 ml of peripheral blood. Following a re-call of the 5' RACE reads, TCRdb has one entry per CDR3 protein and lacks DNA. Its table records approximately 330,000 distinct CDR3 sequences. Germline values: CDR1 DFQATT, CDR2 SNEGSKA (reference sequence). The length of the CDR3 is 13 residues. This clonotype originated in a human donor with ulcerative colitis or Crohn's disease, or a healthy co-twin of an affected twin (not recorded which). This chain links TRBV20-1 with TRBJ2-5. The sample comprised blood. CDR3 sequence: CSARDWLVETQYF.